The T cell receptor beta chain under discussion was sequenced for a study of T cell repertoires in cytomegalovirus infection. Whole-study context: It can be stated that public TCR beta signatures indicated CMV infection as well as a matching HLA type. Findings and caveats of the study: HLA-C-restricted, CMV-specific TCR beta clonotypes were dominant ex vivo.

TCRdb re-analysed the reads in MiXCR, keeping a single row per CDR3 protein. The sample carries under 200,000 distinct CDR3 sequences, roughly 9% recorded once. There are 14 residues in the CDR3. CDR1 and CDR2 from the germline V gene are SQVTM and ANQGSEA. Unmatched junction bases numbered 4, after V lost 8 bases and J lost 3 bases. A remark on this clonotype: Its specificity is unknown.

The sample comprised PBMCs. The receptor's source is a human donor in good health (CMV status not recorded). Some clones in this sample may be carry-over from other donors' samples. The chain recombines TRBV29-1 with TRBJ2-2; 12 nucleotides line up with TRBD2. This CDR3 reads CSLRLAGDTGELFF. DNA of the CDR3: TGCAGCCTCCGACTAGCGGGGGACACCGGGGAGCTGTTTTTT.